These 2 T cell receptor beta chains were all obtained from the same sample, sequenced in a study of control samples from healthy donors and cancer patients (TCRdb year 2020). Library prep was done by the immunoSEQ multiplex PCR assay. The source is immuneACCESS, and TCRdb retained only in-frame sequences with V and J called. Part of the clones is not carried over; for the studies checked, unresolved V genes explain less than half of this, and the remainder is unexplained. The sample yields 150,000 or so clones; 94% were counted once. Approximately 14% of the sample belongs to the ten largest clones. The source material was blood. The receptors here all came from a man aged 35-49 years in good health.

V gene TRBV6-5 combines with J gene TRBJ2-3; D remains unclear. The germline V gene encodes CDR1 MNHEY and CDR2 SVGAGI. The CDR3 loop spans 15 amino acids. V shed 4 bases and J shed 0 bases, with 11 bases lying between them. The CDR3 here is CASSFTVTSTDTQYF. The DNA of the CDR3 is TGTGCCAGCAGTTTCACAGTCACTAGCACAGATACGCAGTATTTT.

This chain connects TRBV27 to TRBJ1-5, with D uncertain. V gave up 3 bases and J gave up 0 bases, with 6 bases separating them. Germline assignment: CDR1 MNHEY and CDR2 SMNVEV (reference sequence). The CDR3 loop spans 14 amino acids. CDR3 region: CASSFRLSNQPQHF. The CDR3 nucleotides are TGTGCCAGCAGTTTCCGCCTTAGCAATCAGCCCCAGCATTTT.